Below are 24 T cell receptor beta chains sequenced from a single sample in a study of shared T cell receptors in the human thymus. Data came from immunoSEQ multiplex PCR; TCRdb stores just in-frame clones and leaves some out. Of about 660,000 clones in the sample, roughly 90% were seen once. This same sample was also part of a study on human thymus T cells.

The specimen sequenced was thymocytes. The receptors derive from a boy in the first two years of life with a congenital heart defect.

The V gene is TRBV30, the J gene TRBJ1-2, with a possible D match to TRBD1 (6 bases). The CDR3 sequence is 12 residues long. V was shortened by 3 bases and J by 5 bases, with 10 bases between the two germline ends. The germline gives CDR1 GTSNPN, CDR2 SVGIG (reference sequence). The CDR3 nucleotides are TGTGCCTGGAGCGTAGGGGGATATGGCTACACCTTC. It translates to CAWSVGGYGYTF.

The V and J genes are TRBV7-2 and TRBJ2-1; 7 bases are a match to TRBD2. With V trimmed by 2 bases and J by 2 bases, 6 bases remained unmatched. This CDR3 region has 16 residues. CDR1 and CDR2 (germline): SGHTA, FQGNSA. The CDR3 here is CASSLSSGGPYNEQFF. The CDR3 DNA sequence: TGTGCCAGCAGCTTAAGCTCGGGAGGCCCCTACAATGAGCAGTTCTTC. The variable domain in full, with the rest retrieved from reference TRBV7-2 and TRBJ2-1, is GAGVSQSPSNKVTEKGKDVELRCDPISGHTALYWYRQSLGQGLEFLIYFQGNSAPDKSGLPSDRFSAERTGGSVSTLTIQRTQQEDSAVYLCASSLSSGGPYNEQFFGPGTRLTVL.

V is TRBV4-3 and J is TRBJ2-1, with TRBD2 identical over 9 bases. Germline assignment: CDR1 LGHNA and CDR2 YSLEER. The CDR3 spans 19 residues. V shed 0 bases and J 4 bases; nucleotides not matched to a gene: 13. CDR3 loop: CASSQEGREGFGPYNEQFF. The CDR3 DNA reads TGCGCCAGCAGCCAAGAAGGGCGGGAGGGCTTCGGACCGTACAATGAGCAGTTCTTC.

The chain recombines TRBV12-5 with TRBJ1-2; D gene unclear. V was pared by 5 bases and J by 4 bases, with 14 bases between. The germline V gene encodes CDR1 LGHNT and CDR2 FRNRAP. The CDR3 covers 14 residues. DNA for the CDR3: TGTGCTAGTGGTCTAAGCGAGGAACTCTATGGCTACACCTTC. It translates to CASGLSEELYGYTF.

Comment on this clone: The same CDR3 also results from other DNA sequences found in this sample. Here the CDR3 DNA reads TGTGCCAGCAGCTTAAGTCGGGGGTACGAGCAGTACTTC. Translated: CASSLSRGYEQYF. The rearrangement uses TRBV7-3 and TRBJ2-7; TRBD2 is a possible D gene (6 bases). The CDR3 contains 13 residues. CDR1 and CDR2 from the germline V gene are SGHTA and FQGTGA. Between the trimmed V and J ends, which lost 1 base and 4 bases, there was a span of 8 bases.

The genes are TRBV7-9 and TRBJ1-2; no reliable D call. The CDR3 length is 13 residues. Looked up from germline, CDR1 is SEHNR and CDR2 is FQNEAQ (reference sequence). V dropped 1 base and J dropped 6 bases, with 9 bases sitting between them. The CDR3 loop is CASSLDDKNGYTF. DNA for the CDR3: TGTGCCAGCAGCTTAGATGACAAAAATGGCTACACCTTC.

The chain has TRBV7-2 and TRBJ2-3; D is ambiguous. V shed 0 bases and J shed 2 bases, with 9 bases lying between them. Germline CDR1 and CDR2: SGHTA and FQGNSA. The CDR3 is 15 amino acids. The CDR3 loop is CASSLAVMATDTQYF. CDR3 sequence (DNA): TGTGCCAGCAGCTTAGCGGTTATGGCCACAGATACGCAGTATTTT. The complete variable domain, with remaining parts taken from reference TRBV7-2 and TRBJ2-3, reads GAGVSQSPSNKVTEKGKDVELRCDPISGHTALYWYRQSLGQGLEFLIYFQGNSAPDKSGLPSDRFSAERTGGSVSTLTIQRTQQEDSAVYLCASSLAVMATDTQYFGPGTRLTVL.

The gene calls are TRBV12-5 and TRBJ2-3; no definite D call. The CDR3 has 12 amino acids. Germline V CDR1 and CDR2: LGHNT, FRNRAP. The V end lost 7 bases, the J end lost 4 bases, and 9 bases lay between the germline ends. Here the CDR3 reads CASAPGADTQYF. The CDR3 DNA reads TGTGCTAGTGCCCCCGGTGCAGATACGCAGTATTTT.

This sequence joins TRBV7-9 and TRBJ2-1, with D unclear. Germline CDR1 and CDR2: SEHNR and FQNEAQ (reference sequence). The V gene lost 3 bases and the J gene lost 4 bases, with 7 bases spanning the gap. CDR3 length: 13 amino acids. CDR3 sequence: CASSLGRYNEQFF. CDR3 DNA sequence: TGTGCCAGCAGCTTGGGCCGATACAATGAGCAGTTCTTC.

The V gene is TRBV6-5, the J gene TRBJ2-5; D may be TRBD1 (5 bases). The germline V and J ends were trimmed by 4 bases and 5 bases, with 17 bases remaining between them. The CDR3 length is 15 residues. Germline V gene lookup returns CDR1 MNHEY and CDR2 SVGAGI. CDR3 in amino acids: CASSWKFRVQETQYF. The CDR3 region has the DNA TGTGCCAGCAGTTGGAAATTCAGGGTCCAGGAGACCCAGTACTTC.

This chain connects TRBV6-5 to TRBJ2-5; D is perhaps TRBD2 (5 bases). The CDR3 is 14 amino acids. Germline V CDR1 and CDR2: MNHEY, SVGAGI. The germline V and J ends were trimmed by 6 bases and 6 bases, with 17 bases remaining between them. For the CDR3, the DNA is TGTGCCAGCAGAACTAGGGCCCGCTGGCAGACCCAGTACTTC. The encoded protein is CASRTRARWQTQYF.

The gene calls are TRBV6-5 and TRBJ1-3; 7 positions match TRBD1. With 6 bases clipped from V and 4 bases from J, the junction kept 9 bases outside the gene matches. Germline CDR1 MNHEY, CDR2 SVGAGI. The length of the CDR3 is 15 residues. CDR3 sequence: CASRPPKGAGNTIYF. The DNA for the CDR3 is TGTGCCAGCAGGCCACCCAAGGGGGCCGGAAACACCATATATTTT.

The CDR3 DNA is TGTGCCAGCAGCCCATCGACAGGGGGAAAGGGAACCCCCTACAATGAGCAGTTCTTC. As protein: CASSPSTGGKGTPYNEQFF. J is TRBJ2-1 and V is TRBV4-2; the match to TRBD1 covers 9 bases. This CDR3 region has 19 residues. CDR1 is LGHNA and CDR2 is YNFKEQ in the germline V gene. After removal of 4 bases from V and 2 bases from J, the junction contained 15 bases not matched to a gene.

The chain's CDR3 is CASSPRTGSPSGANVLTF. The CDR3 coding sequence is TGTGCCAGCAGTCCTCGGACAGGGAGCCCCTCTGGGGCCAACGTCCTGACTTTC. The chain employs TRBV27 and TRBJ2-6; 8 bases are a match to TRBD1. The V and J ends lost 5 bases and 0 bases, in that order; junction bases with no gene match: 9. The CDR3 consists of 18 residues. CDR1 is MNHEY and CDR2 is SMNVEV in the germline V gene (reference sequence).

The genes are TRBV6-6 and TRBJ2-3; TRBD2 matches 14 bases. The CDR3 is 16 residues long. The germline V gene encodes CDR1 MNHNY and CDR2 SVGAGI (reference sequence). Germline trimming cut 10 bases from V and 3 bases from J; bases unmatched to any gene: 9. CDR3: CATETSGRAVTDTQYF. The CDR3 DNA sequence: TGTGCCACAGAGACTAGCGGGAGGGCTGTGACAGATACGCAGTATTTT.

This chain joins TRBV5-1 and TRBJ2-7, with 8 positions matching TRBD1. Germline V gives CDR1 SGHRS, CDR2 YFSETQ. There are 14 residues in the CDR3. V shed 4 bases and J 3 bases; nucleotides not matched to a gene: 6. The DNA for the CDR3 is TGCGCCAGCAGCCCGGGGGACAGGAACTACGAGCAGTACTTC. This encodes CASSPGDRNYEQYF.

The chain recombines TRBV5-4 with TRBJ2-2; 10 bases are shared with TRBD2. The junction had 3 bases not matched to a gene; V was cut back by 0 bases and J by 1 base. The CDR3 is 17 amino acids. Germline lookup yields CDR1 SGHNT and CDR2 YYREEE (reference sequence). The CDR3 spells CASSLATSGKNTGELFF. CDR3 nucleotide sequence: TGTGCCAGCAGCTTGGCTACTAGCGGGAAGAACACCGGGGAGCTGTTTTTT.

The V call is TRBV7-9, the J call TRBJ2-4, with TRBD1 identical over 8 bases. The CDR3 consists of 16 residues. With 5 bases clipped from V and 1 base from J, the junction kept 7 bases outside the gene matches. CDR1 and CDR2 (germline): SEHNR, FQNEAQ (reference sequence). CDR3 nucleotide sequence: TGTGCCAGCAGCCAGCCTACAGGGGGTGCCAAAAACATTCAGTACTTC. Translating gives CASSQPTGGAKNIQYF.

The rearrangement uses TRBV25-1 and TRBJ2-1, with a weak D call TRBD1 (6 bases). This CDR3 has 14 residues. Germline V gives CDR1 MGHDK, CDR2 SYGVNS. With 7 bases removed from V and 5 bases from J, the gap between germline ends came to 15 bases. The CDR3 coding sequence is TGTGCCAGCAAACTTACAGGGCTCAACAATGAGCAGTTCTTC. Residues: CASKLTGLNNEQFF.

CDR3 amino acids: CASSLRDRDYEQYF. The CDR3 DNA is TGTGCCAGCAGCTTGCGGGACAGAGACTACGAGCAGTACTTC. J is TRBJ2-7 and V is TRBV5-6, with 7 bases matching TRBD1. Germline trimming cut 1 base from V and 3 bases from J; bases unmatched to any gene: 4. Germline lookup yields CDR1 SGHDT and CDR2 YYEEEE. CDR3 length equals 14 residues.

This chain connects TRBV12-5 to TRBJ2-7; tentative D call: TRBD2 (5 bases). V lost 2 bases and J lost 8, with 10 bases in between. The CDR3 has 12 amino acids. From germline, CDR1 is LGHNT and CDR2 FRNRAP. This CDR3 reads CASGLPNGKQYF. The CDR3, as DNA: TGTGCTAGTGGTTTGCCGAACGGGAAGCAGTACTTC.

V gene TRBV5-4 combines with J gene TRBJ1-2; TRBD1 aligns across 10 bases. Germline V CDR1 and CDR2: SGHNT, YYREEE (reference sequence). The CDR3 runs to 16 residues. The V and J ends lost 1 base and 8 bases, in that order; junction bases with no gene match: 11. The CDR3 sequence is CASSLNGQGGLCGYTF. In DNA, the CDR3 is TGTGCCAGCAGCTTGAACGGACAGGGGGGCCTATGCGGCTACACCTTC.

The genes are TRBV27 and TRBJ2-1; TRBD2 agrees at 10 bases. V gave up 8 bases and J gave up 10 bases; unmatched junction bases: 23. This CDR3 region has 18 residues. Germline CDR1 MNHEY, CDR2 SMNVEV (reference sequence). In nucleotides, the CDR3 is TGTGCCAGCTCTCCTCAAAGACCGGGACTAGCGTCCGGAGTGGAGCAGTTCTTC. Translated: CASSPQRPGLASGVEQFF.

The chain employs TRBV5-1 and TRBJ2-1; D not resolved. V was clipped by 1 base and J by 0 bases, with 23 bases between them. There are 20 residues in the CDR3. Germline V gene data show CDR1 as SGHRS and CDR2 as YFSETQ. CDR3 loop: CASSLTPAEALQSSYNEQFF. In DNA form, the CDR3 reads TGCGCCAGCAGCTTGACCCCGGCGGAAGCCTTACAAAGCTCCTACAATGAGCAGTTCTTC.